The entry below describes one T cell receptor (beta chain). Germline V gene sequence: CDR1 MNHEY, CDR2 SVGAGI. There are 13 residues in the CDR3. V lost 7 bases and J 5 bases, leaving 12 bases between the germline ends. The data were obtained in a study of blood T cell repertoires in COVID-19. Study overall: COVID-19 samples, acute and convalescent, were from the United States, Italy and Spain.

Per the original data handling: Amplification from reference gene primers served as the basis for estimated nucleated cell counts. TCRdb's table, derived via immunoSEQ multiplex PCR, lists solely in-frame clones and lacks some. That table furnishes V, J and clone size, whereas the DNA furnished D and trimming. The sample gives roughly 150,000 clones, around 87% of which show up once; less than 3% is in the top ten. Seattle participants joined during active infection and were tracked over time. This clonotype was obtained from a woman older than 75 with COVID-19, enrolled during active disease. This rearrangement joins TRBV6-5 to TRBJ1-5; possible D gene TRBD1, 6 bases. Sequences were obtained from peripheral blood. In nucleotides, the CDR3 is TGTGCCAGCACTACAGGGTACGATCAGCCCCAGCATTTT. This gives the protein CASTTGYDQPQHF.